This TCR beta chain was recorded in a study of blood T cell repertoires in COVID-19. On the study more broadly: Material from acute and convalescent COVID-19 was sourced from the United States, Italy and Spain. Sources were T cells, B-cell-depleted T cells, or PBMCs; the material itself was cDNA or gDNA.

Some clones are missing from TCRdb's copy, which holds only in-frame ones; the method was immunoSEQ multiplex PCR. The repertoire holds some 130,000 clones, with over 60% as singletons. Germline loops: CDR1 MNHEY, CDR2 SVGAGI. Trimming left V 4 bases short and J 0 bases short, with 9 bases between. The CDR3 runs 14 residues. Sample: peripheral blood. The rearrangement uses TRBV6-5 and TRBJ1-1; TRBD1 might be the D (6 bases). This TCR was sampled from a woman in her 70s with acute or convalescent COVID-19. CDR3 amino acids: CASSLDRMNTEAFF. The CDR3 DNA reads TGTGCCAGCAGTTTGGACAGAATGAACACTGAAGCTTTCTTT.